This TCR beta chain is drawn from a study of blood T cell repertoires in COVID-19. Sequencing used immunoSEQ multiplex PCR; TCRdb keeps in-frame clones, though not all of them. This table has approximately 70,000 clones, about nine tenths appearing once. Trimming at V came to 2 bases and at J to 6 bases, leaving 11 bases not matched to a gene. The CDR3 loop spans 17 amino acids. Germline CDR1 and CDR2: ENHRY and SYGVKD. The V gene is TRBV10-3, the J gene TRBJ2-7, with 12 bases matching TRBD1. The sequencing input was peripheral blood. The origin of this receptor is a man between 45 and 60 years old with active COVID-19. CDR3 DNA sequence: TGTGCCATCAGTGAGAGGGTGGGACAGGGGGCGCTTACCGAGCAGTACTTC. Encoded protein: CAISERVGQGALTEQYF.